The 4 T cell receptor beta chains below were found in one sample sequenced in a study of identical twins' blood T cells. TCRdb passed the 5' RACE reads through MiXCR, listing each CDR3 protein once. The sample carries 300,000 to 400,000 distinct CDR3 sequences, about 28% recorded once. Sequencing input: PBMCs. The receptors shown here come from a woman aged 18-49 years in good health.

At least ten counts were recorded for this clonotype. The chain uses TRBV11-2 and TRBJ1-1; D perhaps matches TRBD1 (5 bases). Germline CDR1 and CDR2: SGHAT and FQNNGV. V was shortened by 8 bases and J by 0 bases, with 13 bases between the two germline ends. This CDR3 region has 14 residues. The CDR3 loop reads CASSGGLMNTEAFF. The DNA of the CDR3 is TGTGCCAGCTCGGGGGGACTAATGAACACTGAAGCTTTCTTT.

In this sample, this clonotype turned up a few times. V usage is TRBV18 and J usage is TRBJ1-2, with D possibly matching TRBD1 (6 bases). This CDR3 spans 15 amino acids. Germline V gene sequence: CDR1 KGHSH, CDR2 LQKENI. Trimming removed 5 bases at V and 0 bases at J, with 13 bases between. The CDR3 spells CASSLRTATNYGYTF. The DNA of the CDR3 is TGTGCCAGCTCATTAAGGACAGCCACTAACTATGGCTACACCTTC.

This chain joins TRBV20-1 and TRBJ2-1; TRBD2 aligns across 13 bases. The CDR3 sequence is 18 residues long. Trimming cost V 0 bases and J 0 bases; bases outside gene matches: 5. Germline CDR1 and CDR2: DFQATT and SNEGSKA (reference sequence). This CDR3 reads CSARDEGLAGSSYNEQFF. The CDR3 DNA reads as TGCAGTGCTAGAGATGAGGGACTAGCGGGAAGCTCCTACAATGAGCAGTTCTTC.

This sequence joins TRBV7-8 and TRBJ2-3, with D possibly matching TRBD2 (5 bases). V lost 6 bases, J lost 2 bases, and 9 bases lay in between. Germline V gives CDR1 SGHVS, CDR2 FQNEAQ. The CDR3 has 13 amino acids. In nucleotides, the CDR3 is TGTGCCAGCAGTAGCGTAAACACAGATACGCAGTATTTT. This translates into CASSSVNTDTQYF.